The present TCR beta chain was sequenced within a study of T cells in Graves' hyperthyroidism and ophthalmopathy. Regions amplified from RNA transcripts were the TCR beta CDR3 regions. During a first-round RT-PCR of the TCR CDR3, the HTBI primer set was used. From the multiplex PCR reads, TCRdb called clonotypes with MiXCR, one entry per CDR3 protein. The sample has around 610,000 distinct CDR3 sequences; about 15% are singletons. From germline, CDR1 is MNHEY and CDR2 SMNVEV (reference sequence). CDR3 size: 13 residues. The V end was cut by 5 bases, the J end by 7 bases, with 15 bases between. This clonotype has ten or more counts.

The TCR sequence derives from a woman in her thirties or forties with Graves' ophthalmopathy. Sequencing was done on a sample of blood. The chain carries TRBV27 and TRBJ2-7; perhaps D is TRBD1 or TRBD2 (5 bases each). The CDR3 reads CASSQGPEGEQYF. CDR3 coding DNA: TGTGCCAGCAGTCAGGGACCTGAGGGAGAGCAGTACTTC.